This T cell receptor (beta chain) was sequenced for a study of T cell responses to AZD1222 COVID-19 vaccine. Study observations and caveats: The study reported that nearly half of spike-specific TCRs target unmutated variant regions. Following two doses of AZD1222, Spike-specific TCR breadth and depth rose.

Clones were read by immunoSEQ multiplex PCR, and TCRdb kept only the in-frame ones, dropping some. The table lists around 150,000 clones, 85% to 95% of them singletons. The V gene's germline CDR1 is MNHNY and CDR2 SVGAGI (reference sequence). V lost 5 bases to trimming and J lost 2 bases, with 10 bases between them. The CDR3 sequence is 13 residues long. Points on this clone: Antigen: not known.

This TCR was recovered from an adult who received the AZD1222 COVID-19 vaccine. V usage is TRBV6-6 and J usage is TRBJ2-7, with D possibly TRBD1 on 6 matching bases. The sample was peripheral blood, taken 28 days after the second AZD1222 dose. The CDR3 DNA reads as TGTGCCAGCAGTCCGGGACACGCCTACGAGCAGTACTTC. Translating gives CASSPGHAYEQYF.